These T cell receptor beta chains were read from a single sample in a study of cytomegalovirus exposure and HLA in healthy donors. Profiling relied on immunoSEQ multiplex PCR, and the TCRdb table lists in-frame clones only, not all of them. This sample has tens of thousands of clones, with around 86% found just once. The sequenced sample consisted of PBMCs. These receptors all stem from a female donor in good health and CMV-seronegative. CDR3s include the opening cysteine and the closing phenylalanine or tryptophan.

v_gene: TRBV5-1; j_gene: TRBJ1-1; len: 14; CDR3aa: CASRSGTGSTEAFF
v_gene: TRBV2; j_gene: TRBJ1-4; len: 15; CDR3aa: CATTQGSLANEKLFF
v_gene: TRBV1; j_gene: TRBJ1-2; len: 16; CDR3aa: CTSSQDNRETNYGYTF
v_gene: TRBV18; j_gene: TRBJ2-3; len: 13; CDR3aa: CASSSTWTDTQYF
v_gene: TRBV28; j_gene: .; len: 17; CDR3aa: CASSPDRGRRFRYEQYF
v_gene: TRBV19; j_gene: TRBJ2-3; len: 18; CDR3aa: CASSIGGLAVLSTDTQYF
v_gene: TRBV5-4; j_gene: TRBJ2-7; len: 15; CDR3aa: CASSAGTSGYYEQYF
v_gene: TRBV27; j_gene: TRBJ2-2; len: 17; CDR3aa: CASSVLAGPAGTGELFF
v_gene: TRBV13; j_gene: TRBJ2-1; len: 18; CDR3aa: CASSPLLGQSNPDNEQFF
v_gene: TRBV7-2; j_gene: TRBJ1-1; len: 13; CDR3aa: CASTTRANTEAFF
v_gene: TRBV7-8; j_gene: TRBJ1-5; len: 15; CDR3aa: CASSLRGGLNQPQHF
v_gene: TRBV5-6; j_gene: TRBJ1-3; len: 14; CDR3aa: CASSPDRAGNTIYF
v_gene: TRBV27; j_gene: .; len: 15; CDR3aa: CASSSWTGNYNEQYF
v_gene: TRBV27; j_gene: TRBJ2-1; len: 14; CDR3aa: CASSLSAGMDEQFF
v_gene: TRBV19; j_gene: TRBJ2-7; len: 15; CDR3aa: CASSRDSLSSYEQYF
v_gene: TRBV7-2; j_gene: TRBJ1-2; len: 14; CDR3aa: CASSSGGQGNGYTF
v_gene: TRBV7-6; j_gene: TRBJ2-7; len: 15; CDR3aa: CASSSEPGQGYEQYF
v_gene: TRBV28; j_gene: TRBJ1-1; len: 17; CDR3aa: CASSSWRDRGPPTEAFF
v_gene: TRBV7-2; j_gene: TRBJ2-5; len: 14; CDR3aa: CASNRGLEQETQYF
v_gene: TRBV19; j_gene: TRBJ1-1; len: 13; CDR3aa: CASSIDIGTEAFF
v_gene: TRBV7-8; j_gene: TRBJ2-3; len: 12; CDR3aa: CASSSHRDTQYF
v_gene: TRBV14; j_gene: TRBJ1-1; len: 17; CDR3aa: CASSQERLQGWNTEAFF
v_gene: TRBV10-2; j_gene: TRBJ2-5; len: 15; CDR3aa: CASLSGQGSLETQYF
v_gene: TRBV6-1; j_gene: TRBJ2-7; len: 14; CDR3aa: CASSEALRGFDRYF
v_gene: TRBV5-5; j_gene: TRBJ2-5; len: 12; CDR3aa: CASSRTQETQYF
v_gene: TRBV4-3; j_gene: TRBJ2-3; len: 17; CDR3aa: CASSQEGDGVFRATQYF
v_gene: TRBV7-9; j_gene: TRBJ2-7; len: 14; CDR3aa: CASGGNSISGEQYF
v_gene: TRBV15; j_gene: TRBJ2-7; len: 15; CDR3aa: CATSRALAATYEQYF
v_gene: TRBV19; j_gene: TRBJ2-3; len: 15; CDR3aa: CASSLGLASTDTQYF
v_gene: TRBV2; j_gene: TRBJ2-2; len: 14; CDR3aa: CASREQGAPGELFF
v_gene: TRBV29-1; j_gene: TRBJ2-3; len: 13; CDR3aa: CSSRSGGPDTQYF
v_gene: TRBV7-3; j_gene: TRBJ2-7; len: 14; CDR3aa: CASSLGTSQGEQYF
v_gene: TRBV5-6; j_gene: TRBJ2-2; len: 16; CDR3aa: CASSLVSPTIAGELFF
v_gene: TRBV25-1; j_gene: TRBJ1-5; len: 11; CDR3aa: CASSAGEPQHF
v_gene: TRBV9; j_gene: TRBJ2-3; len: 12; CDR3aa: CASGSGTDTQYF
v_gene: TRBV7-9; j_gene: TRBJ2-2; len: 15; CDR3aa: CASSYGGRNTGELFF
v_gene: TRBV6-5; j_gene: TRBJ1-2; len: 13; CDR3aa: CASSRQGDYGYTF
v_gene: TRBV6-5; j_gene: TRBJ1-1; len: 15; CDR3aa: CASRAGRLMNTEAFF
v_gene: TRBV5-1; j_gene: TRBJ1-4; len: 16; CDR3aa: CASSPGDREVNEKLFF
v_gene: TRBV2; j_gene: TRBJ1-6; len: 18; CDR3aa: CASSDPGQGSSYNSPLHF
v_gene: TRBV2; j_gene: TRBJ2-2; len: 15; CDR3aa: CASKSGQGGTGELFF
v_gene: TRBV5-6; j_gene: TRBJ2-7; len: 13; CDR3aa: CASSAGGAYEQYF